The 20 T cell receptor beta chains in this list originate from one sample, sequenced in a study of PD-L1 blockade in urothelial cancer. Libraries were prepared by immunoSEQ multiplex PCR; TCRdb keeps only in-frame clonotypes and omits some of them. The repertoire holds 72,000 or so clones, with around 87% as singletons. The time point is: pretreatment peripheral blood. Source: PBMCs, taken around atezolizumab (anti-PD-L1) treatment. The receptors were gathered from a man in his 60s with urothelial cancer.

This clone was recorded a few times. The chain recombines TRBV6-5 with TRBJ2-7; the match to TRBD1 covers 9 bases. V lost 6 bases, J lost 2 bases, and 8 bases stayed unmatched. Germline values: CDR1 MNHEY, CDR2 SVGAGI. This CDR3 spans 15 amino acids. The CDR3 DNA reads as TGTGCCAGCAGGAGGGACAGGGTACAAACCTACGAGCAGTACTTC. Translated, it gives CASRRDRVQTYEQYF.

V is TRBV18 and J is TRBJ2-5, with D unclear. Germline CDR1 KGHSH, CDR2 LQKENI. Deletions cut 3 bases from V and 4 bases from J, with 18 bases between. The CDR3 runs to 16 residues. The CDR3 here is CASSPSTKPLGETQYF. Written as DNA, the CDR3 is TGTGCCAGCTCACCGTCAACTAAGCCATTAGGAGAGACCCAGTACTTC.

CDR3 region: CASLLESHSNQPQHF. In nucleotides, the CDR3 is TGTGCCAGCTTATTGGAGTCGCATAGCAATCAGCCCCAGCATTTT. V is TRBV2 and J is TRBJ1-5; D uncertain. V lost 8 bases and J 0 bases, leaving 14 bases between the germline ends. Germline-derived CDR1 and CDR2 are SNHLY and FYNNEI. The CDR3 extends over 15 amino acids.

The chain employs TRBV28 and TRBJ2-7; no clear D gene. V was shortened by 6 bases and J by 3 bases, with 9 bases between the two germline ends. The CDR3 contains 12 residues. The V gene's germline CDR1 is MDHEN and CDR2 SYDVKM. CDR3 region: CASSRGDYEQYF. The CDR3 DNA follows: TGTGCCAGCAGCCGAGGTGACTACGAGCAGTACTTC.

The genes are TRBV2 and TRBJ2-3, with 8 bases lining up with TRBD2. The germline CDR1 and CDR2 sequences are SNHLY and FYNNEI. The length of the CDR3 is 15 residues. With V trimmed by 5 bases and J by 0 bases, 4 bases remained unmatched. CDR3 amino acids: CASSPSGLSTDTQYF. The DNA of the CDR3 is TGTGCCAGCAGTCCTAGCGGGTTAAGCACAGATACGCAGTATTTT.

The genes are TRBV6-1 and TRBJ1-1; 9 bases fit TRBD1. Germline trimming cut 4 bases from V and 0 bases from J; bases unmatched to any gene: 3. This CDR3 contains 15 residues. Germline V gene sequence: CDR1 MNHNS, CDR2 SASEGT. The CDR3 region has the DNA TGTGCCAGCAGTGGGGACAGGGCCATGAACACTGAAGCTTTCTTT. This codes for CASSGDRAMNTEAFF.

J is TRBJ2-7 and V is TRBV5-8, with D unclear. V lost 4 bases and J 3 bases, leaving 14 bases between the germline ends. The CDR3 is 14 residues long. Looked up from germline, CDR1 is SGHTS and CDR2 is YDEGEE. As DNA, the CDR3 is TGTGCCAGCAGCCCTACAGTGCTACTCTACGAGCAGTACTTC. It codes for CASSPTVLLYEQYF.

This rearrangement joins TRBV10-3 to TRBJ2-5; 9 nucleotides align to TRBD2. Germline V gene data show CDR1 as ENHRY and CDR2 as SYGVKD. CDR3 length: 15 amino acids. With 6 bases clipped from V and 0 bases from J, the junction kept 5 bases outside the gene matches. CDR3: CAIRLSGGDQETQYF. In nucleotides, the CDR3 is TGTGCCATCAGGCTTAGCGGGGGAGACCAAGAGACCCAGTACTTC.

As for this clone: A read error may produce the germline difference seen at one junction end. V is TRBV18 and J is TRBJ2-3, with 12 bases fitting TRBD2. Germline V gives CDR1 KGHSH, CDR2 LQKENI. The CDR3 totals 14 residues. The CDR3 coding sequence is TGTGCTAGCTCACTCGGGACTAGCGGGCCAAGTCAGTATTTT. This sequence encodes CASSLGTSGPSQYF.

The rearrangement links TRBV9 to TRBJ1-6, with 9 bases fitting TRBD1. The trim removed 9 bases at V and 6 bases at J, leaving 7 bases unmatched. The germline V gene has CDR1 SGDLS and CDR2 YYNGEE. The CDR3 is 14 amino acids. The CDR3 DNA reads TGTGCCACTCACCCGGGACAGGGTAATTCACCCCTCCACTTT. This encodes CATHPGQGNSPLHF. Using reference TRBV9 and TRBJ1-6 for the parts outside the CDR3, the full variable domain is DSGVTQTPKHLITATGQRVTLRCSPRSGDLSVYWYQQSLDQGLQFLIQYYNGEERAKGNILERFSAQQFPDLHSELNLSSLELGDSALYFCATHPGQGNSPLHFGNGTRLTVT.

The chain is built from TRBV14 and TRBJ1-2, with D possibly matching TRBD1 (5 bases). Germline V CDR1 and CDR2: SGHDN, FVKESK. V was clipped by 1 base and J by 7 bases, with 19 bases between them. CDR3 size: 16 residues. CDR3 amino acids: CASSQGQGGFLGGYTF. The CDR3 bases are TGTGCCAGCAGCCAAGGGCAGGGCGGTTTTCTCGGTGGCTACACCTTC.

The CDR3 DNA is TGTGCCAGCAGACGGGGGGGGGCACCCCTCCACTTT. Its translation: CASRRGGAPLHF. The rearrangement uses TRBV6-5 and TRBJ1-6; D is perhaps TRBD1 (5 bases). Germline lookup yields CDR1 MNHEY and CDR2 SVGAGI. V was trimmed by 6 bases and J by 11 bases, leaving 11 bases between them. The CDR3 is 12 residues long.

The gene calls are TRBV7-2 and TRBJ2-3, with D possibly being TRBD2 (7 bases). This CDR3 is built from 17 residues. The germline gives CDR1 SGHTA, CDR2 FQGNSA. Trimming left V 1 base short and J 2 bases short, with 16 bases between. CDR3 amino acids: CASSLGVAGAITDTQYF. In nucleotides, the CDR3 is TGTGCCAGCAGCTTAGGCGTGGCGGGGGCTATCACAGATACGCAGTATTTT.

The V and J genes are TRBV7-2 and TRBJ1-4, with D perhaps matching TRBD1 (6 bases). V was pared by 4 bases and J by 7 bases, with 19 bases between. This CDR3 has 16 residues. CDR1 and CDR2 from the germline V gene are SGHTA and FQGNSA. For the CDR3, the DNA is TGTGCCAGCAGCTCACAAGCGGGGCAGGGGTTTGAAAAACTGTTTTTT. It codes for CASSSQAGQGFEKLFF.

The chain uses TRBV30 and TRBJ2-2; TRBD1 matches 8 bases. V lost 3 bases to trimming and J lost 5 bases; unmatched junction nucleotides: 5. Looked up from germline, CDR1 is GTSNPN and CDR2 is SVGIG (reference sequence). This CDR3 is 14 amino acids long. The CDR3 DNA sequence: TGTGCCTGGAGCGCCAGGGGGCAAACCGGGGAGCTGTTTTTT. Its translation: CAWSARGQTGELFF.

CDR3 in DNA: TGCAGCGTTGATCCCCCGACAGGGGGCACTGAGCAGTTCTTC. Encoded protein: CSVDPPTGGTEQFF. The V gene is TRBV29-1, the J gene TRBJ2-1, with 10 bases identical to TRBD1. V lost 3 bases and J lost 9; bases outside the gene matches: 8. The germline gives CDR1 SQVTM, CDR2 ANQGSEA. The CDR3 has 14 residues.

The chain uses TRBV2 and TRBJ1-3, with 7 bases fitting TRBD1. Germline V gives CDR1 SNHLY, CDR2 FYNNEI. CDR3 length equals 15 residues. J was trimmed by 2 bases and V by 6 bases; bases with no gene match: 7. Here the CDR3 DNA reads TGTGCCAGCAGCGAATTACAGGGGACTGGAAACACCATATATTTT. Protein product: CASSELQGTGNTIYF.

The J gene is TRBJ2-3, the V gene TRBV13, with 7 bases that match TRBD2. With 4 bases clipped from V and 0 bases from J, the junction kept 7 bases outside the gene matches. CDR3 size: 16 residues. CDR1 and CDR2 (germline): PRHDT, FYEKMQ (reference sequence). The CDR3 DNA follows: TGTGCCAGCAGCTCGCTAGCGGCAACCAGCACAGATACGCAGTATTTT. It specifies CASSSLAATSTDTQYF.

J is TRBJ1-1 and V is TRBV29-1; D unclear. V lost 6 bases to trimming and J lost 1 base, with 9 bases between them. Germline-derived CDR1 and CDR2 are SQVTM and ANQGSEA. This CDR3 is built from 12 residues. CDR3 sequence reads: CSVLRQNTEAFF. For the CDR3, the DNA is TGCAGCGTCCTGCGACAGAACACTGAAGCTTTCTTT.

The CDR3 nucleotides read TGTGCCAGCAGTGACCAAAATGGCTACACCTTC. Translating it yields CASSDQNGYTF. The chain has TRBV2 and TRBJ1-2; D unclear. In germline, CDR1 is SNHLY, CDR2 FYNNEI. V lost 3 bases to trimming and J lost 6 bases, with 5 bases between them. The CDR3 is made up of 11 amino acids.